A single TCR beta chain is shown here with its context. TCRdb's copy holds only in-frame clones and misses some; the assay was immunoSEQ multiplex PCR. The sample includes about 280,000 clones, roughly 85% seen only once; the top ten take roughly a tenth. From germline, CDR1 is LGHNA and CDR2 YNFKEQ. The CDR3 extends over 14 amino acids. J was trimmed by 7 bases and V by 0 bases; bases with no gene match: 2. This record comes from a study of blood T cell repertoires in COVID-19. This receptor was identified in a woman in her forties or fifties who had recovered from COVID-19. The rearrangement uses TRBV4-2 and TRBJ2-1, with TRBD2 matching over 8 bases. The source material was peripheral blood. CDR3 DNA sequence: TGTGCCAGCAGCCAAGATGGGACTAGAAATGAGCAGTTCTTC. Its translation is CASSQDGTRNEQFF.